This T cell receptor beta chain was identified during a study of vaccination and CD4 T cells after COVID-19. Study-wide background: Convalescent patients were SARS-CoV-2 positive by nasal swab PCR; about nine mild, one severe. Post-COVID specimens were obtained a median approximately 95 days after diagnosis (range 35 to 161).

This clonotype appeared a few times. Its antigen is not known. Sequencing of cultured CD4+ T cell DNA used the Oncomine TCR Beta short-read assay. MiXCR, applied by TCRdb to the PCR reads, yields one record per CDR3 protein. In the table there are around 17,000 distinct CDR3 sequences, just under 50% of which are singletons. Treatment of the sample: roughly nine-day PBMC culture with coronavirus spike peptide pools or control peptides (ViraFEST assay). The CDR3 covers 15 residues. Between the trimmed V and J ends, which lost 2 bases and 2 bases, there was a span of 12 bases. CDR1 and CDR2 from the germline V gene are MNHEY and SVGAGI.

This sequence originates from a human donor who had recovered from COVID-19. Sample: CD4+ T cells from blood, cultured in vitro, taken before SARS-CoV-2 vaccination. The chain joins TRBV6-5 to TRBJ1-1, with D uncertain. For the CDR3, the DNA is TGTGCCAGCAGTTACGTTTCGGTCCCTAACACTGAAGCTTTCTTT. It specifies CASSYVSVPNTEAFF.